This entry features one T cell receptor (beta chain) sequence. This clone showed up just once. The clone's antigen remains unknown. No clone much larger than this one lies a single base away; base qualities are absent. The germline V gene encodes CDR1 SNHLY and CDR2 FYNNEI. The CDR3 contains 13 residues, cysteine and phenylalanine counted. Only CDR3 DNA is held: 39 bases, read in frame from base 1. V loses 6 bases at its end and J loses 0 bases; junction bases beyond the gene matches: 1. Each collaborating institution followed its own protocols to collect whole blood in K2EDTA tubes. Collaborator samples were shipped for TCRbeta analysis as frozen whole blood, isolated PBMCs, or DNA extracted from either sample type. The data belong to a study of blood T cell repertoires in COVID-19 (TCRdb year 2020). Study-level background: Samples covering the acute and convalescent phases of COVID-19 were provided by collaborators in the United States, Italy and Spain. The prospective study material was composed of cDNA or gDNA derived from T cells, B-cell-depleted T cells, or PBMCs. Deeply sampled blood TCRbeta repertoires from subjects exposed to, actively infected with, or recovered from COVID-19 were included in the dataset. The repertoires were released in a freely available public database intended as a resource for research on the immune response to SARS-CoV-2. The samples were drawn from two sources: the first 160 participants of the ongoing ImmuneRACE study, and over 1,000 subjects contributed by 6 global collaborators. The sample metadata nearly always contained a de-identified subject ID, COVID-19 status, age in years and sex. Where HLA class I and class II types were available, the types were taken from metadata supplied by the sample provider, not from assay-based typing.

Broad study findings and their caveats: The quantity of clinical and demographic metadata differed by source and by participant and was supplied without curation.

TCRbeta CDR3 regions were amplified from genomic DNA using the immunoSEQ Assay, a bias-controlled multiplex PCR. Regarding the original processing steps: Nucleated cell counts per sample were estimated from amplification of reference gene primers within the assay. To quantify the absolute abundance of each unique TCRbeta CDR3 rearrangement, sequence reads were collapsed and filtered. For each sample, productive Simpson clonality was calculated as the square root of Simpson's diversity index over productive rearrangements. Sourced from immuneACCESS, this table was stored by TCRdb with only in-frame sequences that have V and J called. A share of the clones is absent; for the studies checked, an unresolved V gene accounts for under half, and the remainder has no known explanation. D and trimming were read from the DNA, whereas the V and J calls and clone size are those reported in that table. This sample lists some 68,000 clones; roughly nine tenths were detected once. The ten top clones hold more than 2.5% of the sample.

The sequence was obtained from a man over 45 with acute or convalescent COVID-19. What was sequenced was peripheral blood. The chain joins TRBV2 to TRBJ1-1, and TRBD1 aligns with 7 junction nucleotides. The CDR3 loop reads CASRGQMNTEAFF. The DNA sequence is TGTGCCAGCAGGGGACAGATGAACACTGAAGCTTTCTTT.